This T cell receptor beta chain was sequenced for a study of shared clonotypes between healthy human individuals. The germline V gene encodes CDR1 SGHNT and CDR2 YYREEE (reference sequence). V lost 0 bases to trimming and J lost 5 bases; unmatched junction nucleotides: 7. CDR3 length: 15 residues. Terminally differentiated effector memory CD45RA+ cells were left out of the naive CD8 fraction, which was CD45RO-negative and positively selected for CCR7. Data came from immunoSEQ multiplex PCR; TCRdb stores just in-frame clones and leaves some out. The sample lists 1.5 million to 2.5 million clones, less than 95% occurring once.

The chain uses TRBV5-4 and TRBJ2-5; 7 nucleotides match TRBD1. The receptor was isolated from a man between 18 and 29 years old in good health. Material: naive CD8+ T cells sorted from blood. CDR3: CASSLATGEWETQYF. CDR3 sequence (DNA): TGTGCCAGCAGCTTGGCAACAGGGGAATGGGAGACCCAGTACTTC. Complete variable domain (other parts from reference TRBV5-4 and TRBJ2-5): ETGVTQSPTHLIKTRGQQVTLRCSSQSGHNTVSWYQQALGQGPQFIFQYYREEENGRGNFPPRFSGLQFPNYSSELNVNALELDDSALYLCASSLATGEWETQYFGPGTRLLVL.